The T cell receptor (beta chain) described here comes from a study of identical twins. From the 5' RACE reads, TCRdb called clonotypes with MiXCR, one entry per CDR3 protein. The data show some 900,000 distinct CDR3 sequences, 10% to 15% seen once. At least ten counts were recorded for this clonotype. The sample was also reused in another study, on yellow fever vaccine responses in identical twins.

The clonotype comes from a woman aged 18-29 years in good health. Sequenced material: PBMCs.

The DNA of the CDR3 is TGTGCCAGCAGTTTCTCGGGGGGGGGCTATGGCTACACCTTC. Its protein is CASSFSGGGYGYTF. This sequence joins TRBV6-5 and TRBJ1-2, with D perhaps matching TRBD1 (5 bases). The germline CDR1 and CDR2 sequences are MNHEY and SVGAGI. This CDR3 is built from 14 residues. Trimming pared 4 bases from V and 4 bases from J, leaving 13 bases between.